This TCR beta chain originates from a study of T cell responses to AZD1222 COVID-19 vaccine. The CDR3 is made up of 15 amino acids. CDR1 is SGHTA and CDR2 is FQGNSA in the germline V gene. V was cut by 11 bases and J by 2 bases, with 21 bases left in between. The repertoire was sequenced with immunoSEQ multiplex PCR; TCRdb's copy has only in-frame clones and lacks some. The table lists tens of thousands of clones, approximately 86% of them singletons. General study findings and limits: Repertoire samples came only from after the peak T cell response. The donor cohort was predominantly white British with a female majority, and clonal diversity may have been underestimated. Mapped onto spike, vaccine-associated CD4 TCRs spanned it and were dominant at 160-218 and 743-854.

Only one count was recorded for this clone. The antigen is not known. The genes are TRBV7-2 and TRBJ1-1; D gene unclear. Source: peripheral blood, taken on day 0 of AZD1222 vaccination. This clonotype was sampled from an adult in good health. The CDR3 sequence is CASSAWAGVNTEAFF. The CDR3 DNA sequence: TGTGCCTCCTCAGCGTGGGCAGGCGTTAACACTGAAGCTTTCTTT.